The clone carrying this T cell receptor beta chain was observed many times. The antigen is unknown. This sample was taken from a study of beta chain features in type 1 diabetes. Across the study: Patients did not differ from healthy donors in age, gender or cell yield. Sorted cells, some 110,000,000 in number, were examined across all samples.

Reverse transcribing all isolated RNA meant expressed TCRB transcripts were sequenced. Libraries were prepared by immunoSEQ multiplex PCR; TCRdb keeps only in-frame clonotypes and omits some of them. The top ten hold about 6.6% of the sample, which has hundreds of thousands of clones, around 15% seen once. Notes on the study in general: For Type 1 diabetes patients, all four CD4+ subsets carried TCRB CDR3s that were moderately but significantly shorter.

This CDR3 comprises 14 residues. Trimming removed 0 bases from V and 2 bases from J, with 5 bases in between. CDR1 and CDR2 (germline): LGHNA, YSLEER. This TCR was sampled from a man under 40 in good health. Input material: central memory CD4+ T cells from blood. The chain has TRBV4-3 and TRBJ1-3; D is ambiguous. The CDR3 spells CASSQDSAGNTIYF. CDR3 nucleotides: TGCGCCAGCAGCCAAGATTCGGCTGGAAACACCATATATTTT.